The clone carrying this T cell receptor beta chain has only one observation. Its antigen is as yet unknown. Stated treatment: roughly ten-day PBMC culture with coronavirus spike peptide pools or control peptides (ViraFEST assay). The sample is drawn from a study of vaccination and CD4 T cells after COVID-19. At the level of the study: There were two doses of either BNT162b2 or mRNA-1273 vaccine given to participants. Overlapping spike peptides served as the stimulus for the cells. These peptides came from SARS-CoV-2 and from the common cold coronaviruses HCoV-NL63, HCoV-OC43 and HCoV-229E. A CEFX pool, an HIV-1 Nef pool, or else no peptide went into the control cultures.

The Oncomine TCR Beta short-read assay was what sequenced the DNA obtained from cultured CD4+ T cells. Cultured CD4+ T cells yielded the extracted genomic DNA. TCRdb reanalysed the PCR reads using MiXCR and keeps one entry per CDR3 protein. The table records about 20,000 distinct CDR3 sequences, approximately 62% of them present only once. The receptor's source is a human donor who had recovered from COVID-19. The specimen sequenced was CD4+ T cells from blood, cultured in vitro.

In DNA form, the CDR3 reads TGCGCCAGCACCCACGGGTGGGACACCGGGGAGCTGTTTTTT. Encoded protein: CASTHGWDTGELFF. V usage is TRBV5-1 and J usage is TRBJ2-2; D unclear. The CDR3 sequence is 14 residues long. V was clipped by 6 bases and J by 3 bases, with 12 bases between them. The germline V gene has CDR1 SGHRS and CDR2 YFSETQ.